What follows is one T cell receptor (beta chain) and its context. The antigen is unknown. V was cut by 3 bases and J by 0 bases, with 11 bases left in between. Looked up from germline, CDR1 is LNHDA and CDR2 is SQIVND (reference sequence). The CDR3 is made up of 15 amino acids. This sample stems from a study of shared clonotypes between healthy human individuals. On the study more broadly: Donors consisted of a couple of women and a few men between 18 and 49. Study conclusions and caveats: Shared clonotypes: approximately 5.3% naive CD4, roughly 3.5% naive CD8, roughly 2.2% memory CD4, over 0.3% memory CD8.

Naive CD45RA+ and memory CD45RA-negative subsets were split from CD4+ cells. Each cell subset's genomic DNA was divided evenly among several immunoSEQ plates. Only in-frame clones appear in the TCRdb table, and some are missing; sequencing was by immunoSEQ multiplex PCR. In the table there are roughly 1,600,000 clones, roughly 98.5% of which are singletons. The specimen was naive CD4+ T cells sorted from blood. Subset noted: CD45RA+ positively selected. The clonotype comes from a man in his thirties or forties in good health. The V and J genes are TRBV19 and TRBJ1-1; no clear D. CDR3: CASSIYSFMNTEAFF. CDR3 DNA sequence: TGTGCCAGTAGTATCTACAGCTTTATGAACACTGAAGCTTTCTTT.